The sequence of this T cell receptor beta chain was determined in a study of shared clonotypes between healthy human individuals. Broader study findings: It was the non-shared clonotypes that had lower generation probabilities than clonotypes shared by all four donors. A few donors had 4% to 5% of their naive CD4 clonotypes in common.

Adult Caucasians living in Nashville, Tennessee made up all of the donors. Roughly 33,000 T cell genomes, or roughly 200 ng DNA, went into the sorted-subset replicate PCRs. Only in-frame clones appear in the TCRdb table, and some are missing; sequencing was by immunoSEQ multiplex PCR. The sample has under 2.5 million clones; under 95% are singletons. The length of the CDR3 is 12 residues. V gave up 3 bases and J gave up 7 bases; unmatched junction bases: 2. Per germline, CDR1 SGHRS and CDR2 YFSETQ. Worth noting for this clone: Its matching antigen is unknown.

The sample taken for sequencing was naive CD4+ T cells from PBMCs. Noted subset: CD45RA+ positively selected. This sequence originates from a man aged 18 to 30 in good health. Some clones in this sample may be carry-over from other donors' samples. The chain is built from TRBV5-1 and TRBJ2-3; 7 bases match TRBD2. CDR3 in DNA: TGCGCCAGCAGCTCCGGGGGGAATACGCAGTATTTT. Translated: CASSSGGNTQYF.